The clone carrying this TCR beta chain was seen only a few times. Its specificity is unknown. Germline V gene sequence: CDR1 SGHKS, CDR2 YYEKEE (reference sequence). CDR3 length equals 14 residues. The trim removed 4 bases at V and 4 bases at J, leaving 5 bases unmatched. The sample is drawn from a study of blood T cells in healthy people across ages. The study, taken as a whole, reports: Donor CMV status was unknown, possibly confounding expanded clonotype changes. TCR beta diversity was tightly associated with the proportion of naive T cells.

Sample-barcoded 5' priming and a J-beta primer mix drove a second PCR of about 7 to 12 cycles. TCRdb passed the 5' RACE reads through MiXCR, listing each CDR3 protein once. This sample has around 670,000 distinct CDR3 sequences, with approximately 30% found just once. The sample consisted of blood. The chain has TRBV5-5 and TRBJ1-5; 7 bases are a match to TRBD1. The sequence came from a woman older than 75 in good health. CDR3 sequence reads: CASSRAGGNQPQHF. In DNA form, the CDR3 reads TGTGCCAGCAGCCGGGCAGGGGGAAATCAGCCCCAGCATTTT.